The 17 T cell receptor beta chains listed next were all sequenced from one sample in a study of T-cell memory formation after mild COVID-19. TCRdb itself ran the 5' RACE reads through MiXCR, one entry per CDR3 protein. The sample includes some 120,000 distinct CDR3 sequences, 16% of them seen just once. The sample taken for sequencing was PBMCs or a T cell subset sorted from them (not recorded which). These receptors came from an adult woman who had mild COVID-19 (a few samples of this study predate the infection). Cell type and time point are not known.

There are a few counts of this clonotype. V is TRBV18 and J is TRBJ2-7; D tentatively reads TRBD1 or TRBD2 (6 bases each). V was shortened by 2 bases and J by 2 bases, with 13 bases between the two germline ends. This CDR3 has 15 amino acids. Germline V gene sequence: CDR1 KGHSH, CDR2 LQKENI. The CDR3 region has the DNA TGTGCCAGCTCACCAGGGGGGACATCAACCTACGAGCAGTACTTC. Translated, it gives CASSPGGTSTYEQYF. Using reference TRBV18 and TRBJ2-7 for the parts outside the CDR3, the full variable domain is NAGVMQNPRHLVRRRGQEARLRCSPMKGHSHVYWYRQLPEEGLKFMVYLQKENIIDESGMPKERFSAEFPKEGPSILRIQQVVRGDSAAYFCASSPGGTSTYEQYFGPGTRLTVT.

This clonotype is labeled as medium-sized (0.01 to 0.1%). The chain recombines TRBV14 with TRBJ2-3, with D possibly matching TRBD2 (6 bases). Germline CDR1 is SGHDN and CDR2 is FVKESK. Trimming took off 1 base at V and 6 bases at J, with 14 bases between the two ends. This CDR3 comprises 15 residues. CDR3: CASSQAGEWGDTQYF. DNA of the CDR3: TGTGCCAGCAGCCAAGCGGGGGAGTGGGGTGATACGCAGTATTTT. The complete variable domain, with remaining parts taken from reference TRBV14 and TRBJ2-3, reads EAGVTQFPSHSVIEKGQTVTLRCDPISGHDNLYWYRRVMGKEIKFLLHFVKESKQDESGMPNNRFLAERTGGTYSTLKVQPAELEDSGVYFCASSQAGEWGDTQYFGPGTRLTVL.

The V call is TRBV5-1, the J call TRBJ2-5; 10 nucleotides line up with TRBD2. Per germline, CDR1 SGHRS and CDR2 YFSETQ. With 0 bases clipped from V and 2 bases from J, the junction kept 1 base outside the gene matches. This CDR3 has 15 amino acids. The CDR3 loop reads CASSLERGGQETQYF. The CDR3 DNA reads as TGCGCCAGCAGCTTGGAGCGGGGGGGGCAAGAGACCCAGTACTTC. The full variable domain, its missing parts supplied by reference TRBV5-1 and TRBJ2-5, is KAGVTQTPRYLIKTRGQQVTLSCSPISGHRSVSWYQQTPGQGLQFLFEYFSETQRNKGNFPGRFSGRQFSNSRSEMNVSTLELGDSALYLCASSLERGGQETQYFGPGTRLLVL.

The chain combines TRBV29-1 with TRBJ2-5; D is perhaps TRBD1 or TRBD2 (5 bases each). The CDR3 consists of 14 residues. V lost 4 bases, J lost 4 bases, and 16 bases lay in between. The germline CDR1 and CDR2 sequences are SQVTM and ANQGSEA. CDR3 DNA: TGCAGCGTTGTGCGTTCCGGGGCGGGAGAGACCCAGTACTTC. Translated: CSVVRSGAGETQYF.

This clonotype has more than one count but fewer than ten. This chain links TRBV7-9 with TRBJ1-2; perhaps TRBD1 as D (6 bases). This CDR3 contains 19 residues. The germline V and J ends were trimmed by 7 bases and 4 bases, with 31 bases remaining between them. CDR1 is SEHNR and CDR2 is FQNEAQ in the germline V gene (reference sequence). CDR3 residues: CASTKRQRGQLGSGYGYTF. CDR3 in DNA: TGTGCCAGCACCAAGAGGCAGCGCGGACAGCTAGGTTCTGGCTATGGCTACACCTTC.

This clonotype was seen more than once but under ten times. CDR3 loop: CASSFIRAQGDGGYTF. In DNA form, the CDR3 reads TGTGCCAGCAGTTTTATACGTGCACAGGGGGACGGTGGCTACACCTTC. This chain joins TRBV12-3 or TRBV12-4 and TRBJ1-2; 8 nucleotides align to TRBD1. The CDR3 length is 16 residues. V lost 3 bases and J lost 7; bases outside the gene matches: 13.

The rearrangement joins TRBV15 to TRBJ2-5; D remains unclear. The germline V gene has CDR1 LNHNV and CDR2 YYDKDF (reference sequence). The CDR3 extends over 15 amino acids. Trimming cost V 1 base and J 2 bases, with 11 bases left between them. DNA of the CDR3: TGTGCCACCAGCAGAGTCGGCGGAATTCAAGAGACCCAGTACTTC. Amino acid sequence: CATSRVGGIQETQYF.

This clonotype was seen at least ten times. The V call is TRBV7-2, the J call TRBJ2-1; the match to TRBD2 covers 10 bases. From germline, CDR1 is SGHTA and CDR2 FQGNSA. V dropped 5 bases and J dropped 7; count of bases not matched to a gene: 5. This CDR3 has 14 amino acids. CDR3 sequence (DNA): TGTGCCAGCAGCAGGGGACTAGCGAAAAATGAGCAGTTCTTC. It yields the protein CASSRGLAKNEQFF.

This chain links TRBV18 with TRBJ1-2; D is unclear. This CDR3 has 14 amino acids. Germline-derived CDR1 and CDR2 are KGHSH and LQKENI. V was cut by 2 bases and J by 8 bases, with 15 bases left in between. In DNA form, the CDR3 reads TGTGCCAGCTCACCAGGCGGGCCCCCATACGGCTACACCTTC. Protein product: CASSPGGPPYGYTF.

The chain has TRBV20-1 and TRBJ2-7; tentative D call: TRBD1 (7 bases). Trimming removed 1 base from V and 4 bases from J, with 17 bases in between. The CDR3 extends over 15 amino acids. Germline CDR1 and CDR2: DFQATT and SNEGSKA (reference sequence). CDR3 nucleotide sequence: TGCAGTGCTAGAGTAATGGGCCAGGGGGGTTACGAGCAGTACTTC. It codes for CSARVMGQGGYEQYF.

This clonotype was counted at least ten times. The rearrangement joins TRBV5-1 to TRBJ2-7; D is possibly TRBD1 (5 bases). Germline V gene sequence: CDR1 SGHRS, CDR2 YFSETQ. This CDR3 contains 14 residues. V was pared by 4 bases and J by 2 bases, with 13 bases between. Here the CDR3 DNA reads TGCGCCAGCAGCATACTAACAGGTACCTACGAGCAGTACTTC. Translated, it gives CASSILTGTYEQYF.

The chain has TRBV5-1 and TRBJ2-5, with D tentatively TRBD2 (5 bases). Germline-derived CDR1 and CDR2 are SGHRS and YFSETQ. The V and J ends lost 4 bases and 4 bases respectively, with 17 bases between them. There are 15 residues in the CDR3. The CDR3 DNA is TGCGCCAGCAGCCCCACCGAGGGATGGGGAGAGACCCAGTACTTC. Translating gives CASSPTEGWGETQYF.

This clonotype was observed many times. V usage is TRBV5-1 and J usage is TRBJ2-2; the D gene is possibly TRBD2 (6 bases). Per germline, CDR1 SGHRS and CDR2 YFSETQ. There are 13 residues in the CDR3. The V end lost 7 bases, the J end lost 5 bases, and 12 bases lay between the germline ends. The DNA for the CDR3 is TGCGCCAGCCAACTAGCCGGGACCGGGGAGCTGTTTTTT. Amino acid sequence: CASQLAGTGELFF.

This sequence joins TRBV5-1 and TRBJ2-1, with TRBD2 matching over 13 bases. V lost 2 bases, J lost 8 bases, and 7 bases stayed unmatched. CDR1 and CDR2 (germline): SGHRS, YFSETQ. CDR3 size: 16 residues. As DNA, the CDR3 is TGCGCCAGCAGCTTCCGGACTAGCGGGAGAGGCGATGAGCAGTTCTTC. Translation gives CASSFRTSGRGDEQFF.

The table lists this clonotype with a few counts. This CDR3 reads CAWSVRLAGVWEQFF. The CDR3 DNA sequence: TGTGCCTGGAGTGTACGACTAGCGGGAGTCTGGGAGCAGTTCTTC. J is TRBJ2-1 and V is TRBV30; TRBD2 matches at 12 bases. V dropped 0 bases and J dropped 10; count of bases not matched to a gene: 7. The CDR3 has 15 residues. Germline V gene data show CDR1 as GTSNPN and CDR2 as SVGIG (reference sequence).

V and J are TRBV19 and TRBJ2-5; TRBD2 agrees at 12 bases. This CDR3 is built from 15 residues. The germline V gene encodes CDR1 LNHDA and CDR2 SQIVND (reference sequence). Unmatched junction bases numbered 4, after V lost 3 bases and J lost 5 bases. CDR3 sequence reads: CASSIRLAGVETQYF. In nucleotides, the CDR3 is TGTGCCAGTAGTATCCGACTAGCGGGAGTCGAGACCCAGTACTTC.

The rearrangement joins TRBV10-3 to TRBJ2-1; 10 positions match TRBD1. CDR1 and CDR2 (germline): ENHRY, SYGVKD. CDR3 size: 13 residues. V was clipped by 10 bases and J by 4 bases; unmatched bases: 4. In DNA, the CDR3 is TGTGCCACCCGGGACAGGGGTTACAATGAGCAGTTCTTC. It specifies CATRDRGYNEQFF.